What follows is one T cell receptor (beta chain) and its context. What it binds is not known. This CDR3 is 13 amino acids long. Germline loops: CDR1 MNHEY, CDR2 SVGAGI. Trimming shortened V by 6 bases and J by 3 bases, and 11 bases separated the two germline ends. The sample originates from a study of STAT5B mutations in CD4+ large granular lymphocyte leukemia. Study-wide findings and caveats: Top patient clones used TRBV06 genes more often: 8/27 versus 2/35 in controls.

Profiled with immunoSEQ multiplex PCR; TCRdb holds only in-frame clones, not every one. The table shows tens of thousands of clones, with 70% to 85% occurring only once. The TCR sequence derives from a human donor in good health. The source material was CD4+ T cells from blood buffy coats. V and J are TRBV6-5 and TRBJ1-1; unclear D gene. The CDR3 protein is CASRRRIDTEAFF. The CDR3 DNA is TGTGCCAGCAGGCGTAGAATCGACACTGAAGCTTTCTTT.